The clone carrying this T cell receptor (beta chain) was observed many times. The CDR3 is 11 amino acids. Per the germline V gene, CDR1 is GTSNPN and CDR2 is SVGIG (reference sequence). This specimen comes from a study of T cells in Graves' hyperthyroidism and ophthalmopathy. Researchers took RNA transcripts and amplified the TCR beta CDR3 regions from them. With the HTBI primer set, the TCR CDR3 went through a first round of RT-PCR. TCRdb re-called the multiplex PCR reads with MiXCR, one entry per CDR3 protein. The sample consists of 550,000 to 600,000 distinct CDR3 sequences, 14% of them appearing once.

The source material was blood. The chain recombines TRBV30 with TRBJ2-7; 9 bases agree with TRBD1. The sequence was collected from a woman aged 18-29 years with Graves' ophthalmopathy. The CDR3 region is CAQDRGYEQYF. As DNA, the CDR3 is TGTGCACAGGACAGGGGCTACGAGCAGTACTTC.